One sample yielded the 27 T cell receptor beta chains listed below, sequenced in a study of control samples from healthy donors and cancer patients (dated by TCRdb to 2019 to 2021). The method behind the library was the immunoSEQ multiplex PCR assay. Not all clones reach the TCRdb copy of this immuneACCESS table, which keeps in-frame sequences only. Checked studies attribute under half of the gap to unresolved V genes and leave the rest unexplained. The sample has more than 95,000 clones on record, 87% of them singletons. Roughly 1.9% of the sample is in the top ten clones. Sequenced material: blood. These receptors were collected from a man aged 18 to 35 in good health.

The rearrangement links TRBV24-1 to TRBJ2-1; the match to TRBD2 covers 8 bases. The V gene's germline CDR1 is KGHDR and CDR2 SFDVKD. The CDR3 is 15 residues long. The ends lost 3 bases at V and 6 bases at J; junction bases unmatched: 6. The CDR3, as DNA: TGTGCCACCAGTGATAGGAGCGGGAGTCTCAATGAGCAGTTCTTC. Protein product: CATSDRSGSLNEQFF.

The chain combines TRBV7-2 with TRBJ1-1; D not resolved. V dropped 2 bases and J dropped 1 base, with 11 bases sitting between them. The CDR3 is 15 amino acids. Germline V gene sequence: CDR1 SGHTA, CDR2 FQGNSA. CDR3 bases: TGTGCCAGCAGCTTAATCATCACGCGGAACACTGAAGCTTTCTTT. This codes for CASSLIITRNTEAFF.

J is TRBJ1-1 and V is TRBV11-3; 12 nucleotides match TRBD1. V shed 3 bases and J 5 bases; nucleotides not matched to a gene: 4. Germline CDR1 reads SGHNT; CDR2 reads YENEEA. The CDR3 is 15 amino acids. CDR3 in DNA: TGTGCCAGCAGCTTGGGACAGGGGGCGAGTACTGAAGCTTTCTTT. Its protein is CASSLGQGASTEAFF.

The J gene is TRBJ2-7, the V gene TRBV6-1, with D uncertain. The V and J ends lost 2 bases and 6 bases respectively, with 8 bases between them. Germline V gene lookup returns CDR1 MNHNS and CDR2 SASEGT. The CDR3 spans 12 residues. The DNA for the CDR3 is TGTGCCAGCAGTGAAATGGGGTTCGAGCAGTACTTC. Translated: CASSEMGFEQYF.

This clone has just one count. The chain employs TRBV4-3 and TRBJ2-2; 11 bases fit TRBD2. There are 16 residues in the CDR3. Germline V gives CDR1 LGHNA, CDR2 YSLEER. J was trimmed by 1 base and V by 6 bases; bases with no gene match: 4. CDR3 DNA sequence: TGCGCCAGCAGTCAGACTAGCGGGGTGAACACCGGGGAGCTGTTTTTT. This codes for CASSQTSGVNTGELFF.

This chain connects TRBV11-2 to TRBJ2-7; D gene uncertain. This CDR3 has 12 residues. The ends were cut back, 1 base at V and 9 bases at J, with 10 bases in the middle. CDR1 SGHAT and CDR2 FQNNGV come from the germline V gene. CDR3 in amino acids: CASSLVTSRQYF. In nucleotides, the CDR3 is TGTGCCAGCAGCTTAGTGACAAGTAGGCAGTACTTC.

This rearrangement joins TRBV7-3 to TRBJ2-7; D ambiguous. V gave up 5 bases and J gave up 1 base, with 12 bases separating them. Germline assignment: CDR1 SGHTA and CDR2 FQGTGA. There are 14 residues in the CDR3. The CDR3 DNA reads as TGTGCCAGCAGCATCGGCTATGGATCCTACGAGCAGTACTTC. Amino acid sequence: CASSIGYGSYEQYF.

There are a few counts of this clone. V usage is TRBV2 and J usage is TRBJ1-6; D is unresolved. Trimming shortened V by 7 bases and J by 11 bases, and 9 bases separated the two germline ends. Germline-derived CDR1 and CDR2 are SNHLY and FYNNEI. The CDR3 covers 11 residues. CDR3 protein: CASTTTPPLHF. CDR3 in DNA: TGTGCCAGCACCACGACACCACCCCTCCACTTT.

This clone was seen just once. The chain uses TRBV5-6 and TRBJ2-7; D tentatively fits TRBD1 or TRBD2 (5 bases each). There are 15 residues in the CDR3. CDR1 and CDR2 (germline): SGHDT, YYEEEE. The germline V and J ends were trimmed by 4 bases and 4 bases, with 18 bases remaining between them. The CDR3 is CASSPGPLSPYEQYF. The CDR3 DNA is TGTGCCAGCAGCCCGGGACCGCTTAGCCCTTACGAGCAGTACTTC.

This sequence joins TRBV9 and TRBJ2-6; D is uncertain. V lost 3 bases to trimming and J lost 2 bases, with 12 bases between them. CDR1 is SGDLS, CDR2 YYNGEE, per germline. CDR3 length equals 16 residues. CDR3 amino acids: CASSASGGTGANVLTF. In nucleotides, the CDR3 is TGTGCCAGCAGCGCAAGTGGTGGAACTGGGGCCAACGTCCTGACTTTC.

The chain links TRBV5-4 to TRBJ1-2, with a weak D call TRBD1 (6 bases). The CDR3 contains 12 residues. Trimming shortened V by 4 bases and J by 5 bases, and 9 bases separated the two germline ends. Germline V gene lookup returns CDR1 SGHNT and CDR2 YYREEE (reference sequence). DNA for the CDR3: TGTGCCAGCAGCGTGGACAGTTATGGCTACACCTTC. Its protein is CASSVDSYGYTF.

The gene calls are TRBV27 and TRBJ1-1; D is unclear. CDR3 length: 14 amino acids. The germline gives CDR1 MNHEY, CDR2 SMNVEV (reference sequence). Trimming cost V 3 bases and J 0 bases, with 8 bases left between them. CDR3 DNA: TGTGCCAGCAGTTTGGCAAATATGAACACTGAAGCTTTCTTT. The encoded protein is CASSLANMNTEAFF.

The chain joins TRBV11-2 to TRBJ1-3, with no clear D. CDR3 length equals 13 residues. Germline V CDR1 and CDR2: SGHAT, FQNNGV. Trimming left V 2 bases short and J 4 bases short, with 6 bases between. Here the CDR3 DNA reads TGTGCCAGCAGCTTAAATCAGGGAAACACCATATATTTT. Translating gives CASSLNQGNTIYF.

This chain joins TRBV30 and TRBJ2-2; D is ambiguous. V dropped 4 bases and J dropped 1 base, with 7 bases sitting between them. The germline V gene encodes CDR1 GTSNPN and CDR2 SVGIG (reference sequence). This CDR3 contains 13 residues. CDR3 sequence reads: CAWKSWNTGELFF. The CDR3 bases are TGTGCCTGGAAGTCTTGGAACACCGGGGAGCTGTTTTTT.

The V gene is TRBV4-1, the J gene TRBJ2-5; D perhaps matches TRBD2 (5 bases). Germline loops: CDR1 MGHRA, CDR2 YSYEKL. The CDR3 runs 13 residues. V lost 3 bases and J 5 bases, leaving 10 bases between the germline ends. The CDR3 loop is CASSQWRGETQYF. The CDR3 DNA follows: TGCGCCAGCAGCCAGTGGCGCGGGGAGACCCAGTACTTC.

This chain connects TRBV30 to TRBJ1-1; no firm D call. The CDR3 length is 12 residues. CDR1 and CDR2 from the germline V gene are GTSNPN and SVGIG (reference sequence). Between the trimmed V and J ends, which lost 2 bases and 4 bases, there was a span of 8 bases. The CDR3 loop is CAWSIGSTEAFF. Written as DNA, the CDR3 is TGTGCCTGGAGTATTGGGAGCACTGAAGCTTTCTTT. Based on the CDR3 plus reference TRBV30 and TRBJ1-1, the full variable domain is SQTIHQWPATLVQPVGSPLSLECTVEGTSNPNLYWYRQAAGRGLQLLFYSVGIGQISSEVPQNLSASRPQDRQFILSSKKLLLSDSGFYLCAWSIGSTEAFFGQGTRLTVV.

The chain employs TRBV19 and TRBJ1-2; TRBD1 matches at 7 bases. Trimming took 10 bases from V and 8 from J; bases not matched to a gene: 10. Germline V CDR1 and CDR2: LNHDA, SQIVND (reference sequence). This CDR3 is built from 12 residues. The CDR3 DNA reads as TGTGCCACCCAGGGGGAAAACGAGGGCTACACCTTC. Its translation: CATQGENEGYTF.

The CDR3, as DNA: TGTGCCATCAGTGGGGCTAGCGGGAGGGGGGCCGGTTCCTACAATGAGCAGTTCTTC. Protein: CAISGASGRGAGSYNEQFF. The J gene is TRBJ2-1, the V gene TRBV10-3; 12 nucleotides line up with TRBD2. Germline V lookup: CDR1 ENHRY, CDR2 SYGVKD. This CDR3 is 19 amino acids long. Losses at the gene ends were 4 bases for V and 1 base for J; bases not matched to a gene: 11.

The chain uses TRBV24-1 and TRBJ2-7; D possibly matches TRBD1 or TRBD2 (5 bases each). Trimming cost V 4 bases and J 1 base, with 19 bases left between them. This CDR3 comprises 17 residues. Germline CDR1 and CDR2: KGHDR and SFDVKD. CDR3 sequence (DNA): TGTGCCACCAGTGACTTTCGCCCGAGGGACGGTTCCTACGAGCAGTACTTC. It specifies CATSDFRPRDGSYEQYF.

In this sample, this clone turned up a few times. The rearrangement joins TRBV24-1 to TRBJ2-7; 9 bases match TRBD2. After removal of 9 bases from V and 2 bases from J, the junction contained 4 bases not matched to a gene. Germline V gene data show CDR1 as KGHDR and CDR2 as SFDVKD. The CDR3 is 13 amino acids. The CDR3 loop is CATETSGTYEQYF. The CDR3 DNA follows: TGTGCCACCGAGACTAGCGGAACCTACGAGCAGTACTTC.

The V gene is TRBV19, the J gene TRBJ1-1; D remains unclear. Germline CDR1 and CDR2: LNHDA and SQIVND (reference sequence). V was pared by 5 bases and J by 7 bases, with 11 bases between. The CDR3 spans 12 residues. The CDR3 is CASSPLGSEAFF. The CDR3 DNA is TGTGCCAGTAGTCCCTTGGGCAGTGAAGCTTTCTTT.

The genes are TRBV27 and TRBJ1-2, with D unclear. The germline V gene has CDR1 MNHEY and CDR2 SMNVEV (reference sequence). This CDR3 has 13 residues. Between the trimmed V and J ends, which lost 0 bases and 8 bases, there was a span of 10 bases. This CDR3 is CASSLSSSSGYTF. In DNA form, the CDR3 reads TGTGCCAGCAGTTTATCAAGTAGTAGCGGCTACACCTTC.

The sample holds one count of this clone. This sequence joins TRBV9 and TRBJ2-1; 8 nucleotides match TRBD2. J was trimmed by 2 bases and V by 3 bases; bases with no gene match: 7. The CDR3 covers 16 residues. Germline V gene data show CDR1 as SGDLS and CDR2 as YYNGEE. The CDR3 protein is CASSARTSLTYNEQFF. Here the CDR3 DNA reads TGTGCCAGCAGCGCAAGGACTAGCTTAACCTACAATGAGCAGTTCTTC.

Details on this clone: One junction end disagrees with the germline gene, perhaps due to a read error. The sample contains more than one DNA sequence encoding this CDR3. J is TRBJ2-2 and V is TRBV6-1; 9 bases match TRBD2. The CDR3 has 17 residues. Germline values: CDR1 MNHNS, CDR2 SASEGT. CDR3 amino acids: CASSDGLSGSPTGELFF. CDR3 bases: TGTGCCAGCAGTGATGGTCTTAGCGGGAGCCCTACGGGGGAACTGTTTTTT.

The chain employs TRBV21-1 and TRBJ2-1; TRBD1, the D gene given by the table, was not confirmed from the DNA. TRBV21-1 is recorded as a pseudogene. The CDR3 sequence is 12 residues long. The CDR3 sequence is CASNNRDNEQFF. CDR3 coding DNA: TGTGCCAGCAACAACAGGGACAATGAGCAGTTCTTC.

This clone was counted a single time. The chain uses TRBV29-1 and TRBJ2-7; the match to TRBD2 covers 7 bases. CDR1 is SQVTM and CDR2 is ANQGSEA in the germline V gene. The CDR3 has 16 residues. V trimming: 0 bases; J trimming: 2 bases; junction bases outside the gene matches: 10. This CDR3 reads CSVEDQGSGGPYEQYF. CDR3 DNA sequence: TGCAGCGTTGAAGATCAGGGATCGGGAGGCCCCTACGAGCAGTACTTC.

This chain uses TRBV14 with TRBJ1-2, with D hard to call. Germline CDR1 is SGHDN and CDR2 is FVKESK. The CDR3 is 15 residues long. Trimming took 4 bases from V and 6 from J, leaving 18 bases between them. The DNA of the CDR3 is TGTGCCAGCAGCCTACGTGGGGAAATAGAGGATGGCTACACCTTC. Translating it yields CASSLRGEIEDGYTF. The full variable domain, rest sourced from reference TRBV14 and TRBJ1-2, is EAGVTQFPSHSVIEKGQTVTLRCDPISGHDNLYWYRRVMGKEIKFLLHFVKESKQDESGMPNNRFLAERTGGTYSTLKVQPAELEDSGVYFCASSLRGEIEDGYTFGSGTRLTVV.